The next 28 T cell receptor beta chains were all read from a single sample in a study of blood T cell repertoires in COVID-19. Produced via immunoSEQ multiplex PCR; TCRdb's table is partial and in-frame only. This sample carries more than 200,000 clones, nearly 90% of them seen once, and the ten largest clones take roughly 4%. The source material was PBMCs or T cells enriched from blood (not recorded which). The receptors were gathered from a woman in her twenties or thirties with acute COVID-19.

J is TRBJ2-7 and V is TRBV5-5; 8 nucleotides line up with TRBD1. The trim removed 3 bases at V and 4 bases at J, leaving 6 bases unmatched. This CDR3 has 14 residues. Per the germline V gene, CDR1 is SGHKS and CDR2 is YYEKEE (reference sequence). The CDR3 DNA follows: TGTGCCAGCAGCTCATCAGGACAGGGTTACGAGCAGTACTTC. Translated, it gives CASSSSGQGYEQYF.

V is TRBV3-1 (or the pseudogene TRBV3-2) and J is TRBJ1-2, with D hard to call. The CDR3 consists of 15 residues. Trimming left V 0 bases short and J 4 bases short, with 12 bases between. The germline gives CDR1 LGHDT, CDR2 YNNKEL (reference sequence). CDR3 protein: CASSQDLAVGYGYTF. The CDR3 nucleotides read TGTGCCAGCAGCCAAGATTTAGCCGTAGGCTATGGCTACACCTTC.

The rearrangement uses TRBV19 and TRBJ1-5, with 12 bases that match TRBD1. The CDR3 totals 15 residues. Trimming at V came to 3 bases and at J to 7 bases, leaving 4 bases not matched to a gene. Per germline, CDR1 LNHDA and CDR2 SQIVND (reference sequence). In DNA, the CDR3 is TGTGCCAGTAGTATGGGACAGGGGGCCTGGCAGCCCCAGCATTTT. Its protein product is CASSMGQGAWQPQHF.

The gene calls are TRBV18 and TRBJ1-5; 10 bases map to TRBD1. V lost 4 bases, J lost 2 bases, and 5 bases stayed unmatched. The CDR3 has 16 residues. Germline-derived CDR1 and CDR2 are KGHSH and LQKENI. CDR3 region: CASSLAGTGGNQPQHF. For the CDR3, the DNA is TGTGCCAGCTCACTGGCCGGGACAGGGGGCAATCAGCCCCAGCATTTT.

The chain uses TRBV7-9 and TRBJ1-2; no reliable D call. Per the germline V gene, CDR1 is SEHNR and CDR2 is FQNEAQ (reference sequence). Deletions cut 6 bases from V and 3 bases from J, with 11 bases between. This CDR3 has 13 residues. The CDR3 here is CASRFTVDYGYTF. CDR3 bases: TGTGCCAGCAGGTTCACAGTAGACTATGGCTACACCTTC.

This clone was recorded once. This chain connects TRBV30 to TRBJ1-2; tentative D call: TRBD1 (6 bases). With 0 bases removed from V and 3 bases from J, the gap between germline ends came to 14 bases. The CDR3 has 15 residues. CDR1 is GTSNPN, CDR2 SVGIG, per germline (reference sequence). This CDR3 is CAWSVRGAADYGYTF. The CDR3 DNA is TGTGCCTGGAGTGTACGGGGGGCCGCTGACTATGGCTACACCTTC.

V usage is TRBV7-2 and J usage is TRBJ2-7, with TRBD2 identical over 9 bases. There are 14 residues in the CDR3. V was pared by 5 bases and J by 7 bases, with 9 bases of the junction left unmatched. Germline CDR1 is SGHTA and CDR2 is FQGNSA. This CDR3 is CASSQGLALDEQYF. The CDR3 nucleotides read TGTGCCAGCAGCCAGGGACTAGCATTGGATGAGCAGTACTTC.

In DNA, the CDR3 is TGTGCCAGCAGTTTCTGGACAGGGGCGAAGACTGAAGCTTTCTTT. Its translation: CASSFWTGAKTEAFF. The chain couples TRBV27 to TRBJ1-1; 9 nucleotides match TRBD1. Germline assignment: CDR1 MNHEY and CDR2 SMNVEV (reference sequence). V lost 3 bases, J lost 5 bases, and 7 bases stayed unmatched. This CDR3 is 15 amino acids long.

The chain employs TRBV7-9 and TRBJ2-3; no firm D call. The CDR3 is 15 residues long. Germline CDR1 and CDR2: SEHNR and FQNEAQ (reference sequence). Trimming took off 4 bases at V and 7 bases at J, with 18 bases between the two ends. The CDR3 loop reads CASSSPQRHRNTQYF. As DNA, the CDR3 is TGTGCCAGCAGCTCCCCCCAGAGACATCGGAATACGCAGTATTTT.

A few counts support this clone. The chain recombines TRBV28 with TRBJ1-1; D unresolved. CDR1 MDHEN and CDR2 SYDVKM come from the germline V gene. The CDR3 totals 13 residues. Deletions cut 6 bases from V and 12 bases from J, with 20 bases between. The CDR3 is CASSVGVLRQTFF. In DNA, the CDR3 is TGTGCCAGCAGCGTCGGGGTTCTCCGGCAGACTTTCTTT.

The gene calls are TRBV2 and TRBJ1-5; the D is unclear. The CDR3 is made up of 14 amino acids. V was clipped by 5 bases and J by 1 base, with 9 bases between them. From germline, CDR1 is SNHLY and CDR2 FYNNEI. CDR3 region: CASSMGGSNQPQHF. The DNA for the CDR3 is TGTGCCAGCAGTATGGGAGGGAGCAATCAGCCCCAGCATTTT.

V usage is TRBV19 and J usage is TRBJ1-1; TRBD1 matches at 7 bases. Germline trimming cut 4 bases from V and 0 bases from J; bases unmatched to any gene: 8. The CDR3 has 16 residues. Germline CDR1 and CDR2: LNHDA and SQIVND (reference sequence). The CDR3 is CASSNGQGGMNTEAFF. CDR3 bases: TGTGCCAGTAGTAACGGGCAGGGGGGTATGAACACTGAAGCTTTCTTT.

This chain joins TRBV2 and TRBJ2-7, with 7 bases that match TRBD2. After removal of 8 bases from V and 3 bases from J, the junction contained 10 bases not matched to a gene. The germline V gene encodes CDR1 SNHLY and CDR2 FYNNEI. There are 14 residues in the CDR3. The CDR3 here is CASREAPNYYEQYF. As DNA, the CDR3 is TGTGCCAGCCGGGAGGCCCCCAACTACTACGAGCAGTACTTC.

The chain employs TRBV24-1 and TRBJ2-3, with 8 bases lining up with TRBD1. The CDR3 covers 16 residues. Germline loops: CDR1 KGHDR, CDR2 SFDVKD. V trimming: 3 bases; J trimming: 5 bases; junction bases outside the gene matches: 9. CDR3 protein: CATSDPTGVHGDTQYF. The CDR3 DNA is TGTGCCACCAGTGATCCGACAGGGGTCCATGGAGATACGCAGTATTTT.

The rearrangement uses TRBV10-3 and TRBJ2-1, with 15 bases fitting TRBD2. This CDR3 region has 16 residues. Germline V gene lookup returns CDR1 ENHRY and CDR2 SYGVKD. CDR3 sequence: CAATGTSGGHYNEQFF. In nucleotides, the CDR3 is TGTGCAGCTACCGGGACTAGCGGGGGGCACTACAATGAGCAGTTCTTC.

The gene calls are TRBV5-1 and TRBJ1-1, with 10 bases lining up with TRBD1. Trimming removed 4 bases from V and 3 bases from J; junction bases left unmatched: 9. This CDR3 contains 16 residues. Looked up from germline, CDR1 is SGHRS and CDR2 is YFSETQ. The CDR3 reads CASSPDRGRGDTEAFF. The CDR3 nucleotides are TGCGCCAGCAGCCCCGACAGGGGGCGCGGAGACACTGAAGCTTTCTTT.

The chain has TRBV2 and TRBJ2-1; 9 bases align to TRBD1. Trimming at V came to 11 bases and at J to 4 bases, leaving 9 bases not matched to a gene. This CDR3 is 14 amino acids long. Germline-derived CDR1 and CDR2 are SNHLY and FYNNEI. The CDR3 reads CAGAAGQGYNEQFF. The DNA for the CDR3 is TGTGCCGGGGCAGCGGGACAGGGTTACAATGAGCAGTTCTTC.

This clone appeared a single time. The chain has TRBV7-2 and TRBJ1-2; the D gene is possibly TRBD1 (5 bases). CDR3 length: 14 residues. V lost 11 bases to trimming and J lost 2 bases, with 18 bases between them. The germline V gene encodes CDR1 SGHTA and CDR2 FQGNSA. The DNA for the CDR3 is TGTGCCCCCGGGGGTTCAGGGCTAAACTATGGCTACACCTTC. It translates to CAPGGSGLNYGYTF. The full variable domain, rest sourced from reference TRBV7-2 and TRBJ1-2, is GAGVSQSPSNKVTEKGKDVELRCDPISGHTALYWYRQSLGQGLEFLIYFQGNSAPDKSGLPSDRFSAERTGGSVSTLTIQRTQQEDSAVYLCAPGGSGLNYGYTFGSGTRLTVV.

The V and J genes are TRBV5-1 and TRBJ2-2; TRBD2 agrees at 7 bases. This CDR3 is 19 amino acids long. Germline V gene sequence: CDR1 SGHRS, CDR2 YFSETQ. V lost 3 bases and J lost 0; bases outside the gene matches: 14. The DNA for the CDR3 is TGCGCCAGCAGCTGGAGTCCCGGGCTAGCGGCCGCGAACACCGGGGAGCTGTTTTTT. Amino acids: CASSWSPGLAAANTGELFF.

This clone was seen a single time. J is TRBJ2-2 and V is TRBV2; 10 bases are a match to TRBD1. CDR1 and CDR2 from the germline V gene are SNHLY and FYNNEI. The ends lost 5 bases at V and 5 bases at J; junction bases unmatched: 8. The CDR3 runs to 16 residues. The CDR3 DNA is TGTGCCAGCAGTAAAACCGGGACAGGGGTTACCGGGGAGCTGTTTTTT. The encoded protein is CASSKTGTGVTGELFF.

V and J are TRBV5-5 and TRBJ2-7; tentative D call: TRBD1 (5 bases). V was cut by 0 bases and J by 7 bases, with 11 bases left in between. The CDR3 length is 13 residues. Germline V CDR1 and CDR2: SGHKS, YYEKEE (reference sequence). The CDR3 spells CASSLDRKREQYF. The CDR3 coding sequence is TGTGCCAGCAGCTTGGACAGGAAGAGGGAGCAGTACTTC.

CDR3 sequence (DNA): TGCGCCAGCAGCTCCGGACAGGGGGCATCGAACACTGAAGCTTTCTTT. It codes for CASSSGQGASNTEAFF. This chain links TRBV5-1 with TRBJ1-1; the match to TRBD1 covers 11 bases. The CDR3 extends over 16 amino acids. J was trimmed by 1 base and V by 3 bases; bases with no gene match: 5. Germline CDR1 and CDR2: SGHRS and YFSETQ.

The genes are TRBV19 and TRBJ2-4; TRBD1 is a possible D gene (6 bases). V lost 3 bases, J lost 7 bases, and 22 bases lay in between. The CDR3 is made up of 17 amino acids. CDR1 LNHDA and CDR2 SQIVND come from the germline V gene (reference sequence). The CDR3 loop is CASSISPRDKYRNIQYF. CDR3 DNA: TGTGCCAGTAGTATCTCCCCTCGGGACAAATATAGGAACATTCAGTACTTC.

V gene TRBV3-1 (or the pseudogene TRBV3-2) combines with J gene TRBJ2-7; D call uncertain. This CDR3 has 15 amino acids. Between the trimmed V and J ends, which lost 1 base and 0 bases, there was a span of 10 bases. The germline gives CDR1 LGHDT, CDR2 YNNKEL (reference sequence). CDR3 residues: CASSQALGASYEQYF. CDR3 bases: TGTGCCAGCAGCCAAGCTCTCGGTGCCTCCTACGAGCAGTACTTC.

V is TRBV3-1 (or the pseudogene TRBV3-2) and J is TRBJ2-2; D gene uncertain. Germline V lookup: CDR1 LGHDT, CDR2 YNNKEL (reference sequence). V was trimmed by 0 bases and J by 0 bases, leaving 11 bases between them. There are 17 residues in the CDR3. The CDR3 nucleotides read TGTGCCAGCAGCCAAGATCTCTACAGTTCGAACACCGGGGAGCTGTTTTTT. It codes for CASSQDLYSSNTGELFF.

For the CDR3, the DNA is TGTGCCAGCAGGACAGGGACTGAAGCTTTCTTT. Its protein product is CASRTGTEAFF. This chain uses TRBV6-5 with TRBJ1-1; 7 nucleotides match TRBD1. This CDR3 is 11 amino acids long. Germline values: CDR1 MNHEY, CDR2 SVGAGI. The V gene end was trimmed by 6 bases and the J gene end by 5 bases; junction bases not matched to a gene: 0.

The chain couples TRBV5-1 to TRBJ2-7; D call uncertain. Per germline, CDR1 SGHRS and CDR2 YFSETQ. CDR3 length: 13 amino acids. The V end was cut by 0 bases, the J end by 5 bases, with 9 bases between. The CDR3 loop is CASSLAYGDEQYF. In DNA form, the CDR3 reads TGCGCCAGCAGCTTGGCATACGGAGACGAGCAGTACTTC.

CDR3 residues: CASSLSGDVGQETQYF. The CDR3 nucleotides are TGTGCCAGCAGCTTGTCGGGGGATGTAGGCCAAGAGACCCAGTACTTC. The gene calls are TRBV5-5 and TRBJ2-5; tentatively, D is TRBD2 (6 bases). The CDR3 consists of 16 residues. The V end was cut by 1 base, the J end by 1 base, with 14 bases between. The germline V gene encodes CDR1 SGHKS and CDR2 YYEKEE (reference sequence). The full variable domain, in which reference TRBV5-5 and TRBJ2-5 provide the parts outside the CDR3, is DAGVTQSPTHLIKTRGQQVTLRCSPISGHKSVSWYQQVLGQGPQFIFQYYEKEERGRGNFPDRFSARQFPNYSSELNVNALLLGDSALYLCASSLSGDVGQETQYFGPGTRLLVL.